This record looks at one T cell receptor (beta chain) sequence and its context. The data derive from a study of control samples from healthy donors and cancer patients. Here immunoSEQ multiplex PCR was the method, and the copy in TCRdb shows in-frame clones only, minus some. The top ten hold around 3.6% of the sample, which has 100,000 to 150,000 clones, over 85% seen once. This CDR3 has 17 amino acids. The junction had 12 bases not matched to a gene; V was cut back by 0 bases and J by 5 bases. CDR1 and CDR2 (germline): SNHLY, FYNNEI. The sample comprised blood. The chain is built from TRBV2 and TRBJ2-5; 7 bases are shared with TRBD2. This TCR derives from a young man in good health. CDR3 sequence (DNA): TGTGCCAGCAGTGAAGCGCTTAACCTGGGGGGGGGTGAGACCCAGTACTTC. This sequence encodes CASSEALNLGGGETQYF.